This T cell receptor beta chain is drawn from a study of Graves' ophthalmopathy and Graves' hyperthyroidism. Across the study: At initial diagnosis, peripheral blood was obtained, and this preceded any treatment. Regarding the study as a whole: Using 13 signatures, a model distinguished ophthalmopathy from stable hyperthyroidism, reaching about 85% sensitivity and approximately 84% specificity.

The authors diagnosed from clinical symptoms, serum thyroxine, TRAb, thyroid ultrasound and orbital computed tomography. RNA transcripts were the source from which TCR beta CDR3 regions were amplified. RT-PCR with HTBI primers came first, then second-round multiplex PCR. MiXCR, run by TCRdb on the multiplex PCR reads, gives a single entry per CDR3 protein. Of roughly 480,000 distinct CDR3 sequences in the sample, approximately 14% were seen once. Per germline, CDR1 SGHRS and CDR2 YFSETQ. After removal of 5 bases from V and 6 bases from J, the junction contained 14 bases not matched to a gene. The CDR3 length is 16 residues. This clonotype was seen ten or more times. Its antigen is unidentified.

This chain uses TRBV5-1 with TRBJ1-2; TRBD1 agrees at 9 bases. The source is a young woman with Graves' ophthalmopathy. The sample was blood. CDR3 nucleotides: TGCGCCAGCAGACAACGAACCGGGACAGGGCCGGATGGCTACACCTTC. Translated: CASRQRTGTGPDGYTF.